The TCR beta chain described here comes from a study of cytomegalovirus exposure and HLA in healthy donors. Study-wide findings and caveats: As confirmed in vitro, three CMV-associated chains were specific for CMV antigens. TRBV6-2, TRBV6-3 and other indistinguishable V segments were excluded. Association of a missense DCLRE1C variant with TCR beta V- and J-gene trimming was reported in a later analysis. Most of the TCR beta V segments (in an earlier analysis) were productive either about 90% or about 30% of the time.

The PCR had 60 Vbeta and 13 Jbeta primers. Generated by immunoSEQ multiplex PCR, the TCRdb table keeps only in-frame clones and is missing some. The sample consists of some 150,000 clones, just under 85% of them appearing once. The germline CDR1 and CDR2 sequences are MNHEY and SVGAGI. J lost 6 bases, V lost 5 bases, and 12 bases had no gene match. The CDR3 covers 15 residues. As to this clone: Its matching antigen is unknown.

This rearrangement joins TRBV6-5 to TRBJ2-7, with 8 nucleotides matching TRBD1. The receptor was derived from a middle-aged woman in good health and CMV-seronegative. Sequencing input: PBMCs. The CDR3 nucleotides read TGTGCCAGCAGTGCCGGGACAGGAAGCTCAGGCGAGCAGTACTTC. Protein: CASSAGTGSSGEQYF.